The present T cell receptor (beta chain) was sequenced within a study of CD8+ T cells in alopecia areata. Extracted RNA was reverse transcribed into cDNA, the sequencing template. Method: immunoSEQ multiplex PCR; TCRdb's copy keeps in-frame clones and lacks some. The sample comprises about 120,000 clones, 45% to 65% of which are singletons, and approximately 3.6% rests with the top ten. Germline lookup yields CDR1 SGHRS and CDR2 YFSETQ. The CDR3 length is 15 residues. V was clipped by 2 bases and J by 6 bases, with 14 bases between them. Treatment noted: oral pan-JAK inhibitor, 5-10 mg twice daily. The sequenced sample was CD4+ T cells sorted from blood, obtained at week 24, from a patient treated with tofacitinib. The receptor comes from a human donor with alopecia areata. The chain carries TRBV5-1 and TRBJ2-2; possible D gene TRBD2, 6 bases. The DNA of the CDR3 is TGCGCCAGCAGCTTAAGGGACGAGCGGGCCGGGGAGCTGTTTTTT. It codes for CASSLRDERAGELFF.